This TCR beta chain was sequenced for a study of T cells in Graves' hyperthyroidism and ophthalmopathy. In its sample, this clonotype was seen many times. Its specificity is unknown. For ophthalmopathy patients, the Clinical Activity Score was at least 3 and the NOSPECS grade at least 4; duration was under 3 months. Each diagnosis drew on symptoms, thyroxine, TRAb, thyroid ultrasound and orbital computed tomography findings. PBMCs were sourced from roughly 9.7 ml fresh peripheral blood. The CDR3 regions of TCR beta were amplified from RNA transcripts. The study used the HTBI primer set for a first-round RT-PCR of the TCR CDR3. In TCRdb, the multiplex PCR reads were re-called with MiXCR into one record per CDR3 protein. This table has 330,000 or so distinct CDR3 sequences, less than 20% appearing once. CDR3 length: 16 residues. Germline trimming cut 0 bases from V and 7 bases from J; bases unmatched to any gene: 11. The germline V gene encodes CDR1 LGHDT and CDR2 YNNKEL (reference sequence).

Study-level points and caveats: Most thyroid-expanded clonotypes above 0.001 were also found in blood.

The chain is built from TRBV3-1 and TRBJ1-1, with TRBD1 identical over 7 bases. This clonotype was obtained from a woman between 35 and 50 years old with Graves' ophthalmopathy. Sequenced sample: blood. The CDR3 DNA reads TGTGCCAGCAGCCAAGATAAGGTCGACAGGGCGTGTGAAGCTTTCTTT. This codes for CASSQDKVDRACEAFF. Filled out from reference TRBV3-1 and TRBJ1-1, the complete variable domain reads DTAVSQTPKYLVTQMGNDKSIKCEQNLGHDTMYWYKQDSKKFLKIMFSYNNKELIINETVPNRFSPKSPDKAHLNLHINSLELGDSAVYFCASSQDKVDRACEAFFGQGTRLTVV.